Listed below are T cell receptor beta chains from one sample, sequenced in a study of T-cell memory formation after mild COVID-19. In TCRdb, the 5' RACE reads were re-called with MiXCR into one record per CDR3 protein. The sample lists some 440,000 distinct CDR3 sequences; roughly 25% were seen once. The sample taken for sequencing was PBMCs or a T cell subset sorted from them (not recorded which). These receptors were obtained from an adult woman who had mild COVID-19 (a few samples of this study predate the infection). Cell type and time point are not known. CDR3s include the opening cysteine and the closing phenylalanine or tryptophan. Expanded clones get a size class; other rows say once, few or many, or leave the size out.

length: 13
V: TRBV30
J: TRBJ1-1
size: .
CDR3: CAWSKGMGTEAFF

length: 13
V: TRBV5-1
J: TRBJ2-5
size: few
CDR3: CASTMGLTETQYF

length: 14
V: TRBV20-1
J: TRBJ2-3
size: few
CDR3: CSARRDRGTDTQYF

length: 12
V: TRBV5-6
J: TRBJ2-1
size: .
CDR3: CASSFGTSGTGF

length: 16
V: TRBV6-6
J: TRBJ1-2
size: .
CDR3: CASSSNTGTNGAGYTF

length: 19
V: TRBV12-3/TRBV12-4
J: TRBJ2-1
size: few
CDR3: CASSLRDWQEGPSYNEQFF

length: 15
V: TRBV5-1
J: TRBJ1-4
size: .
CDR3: CASSFWARADEKLFF

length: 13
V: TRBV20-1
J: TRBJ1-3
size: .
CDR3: CSAAWTGGNTIYF

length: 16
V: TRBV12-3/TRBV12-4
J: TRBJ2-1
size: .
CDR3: CASSLVSRGVYNEQFF

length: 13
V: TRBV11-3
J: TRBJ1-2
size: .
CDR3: CASSRGTPYGYTF

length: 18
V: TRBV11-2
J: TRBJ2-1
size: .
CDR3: CASSLGAATSSSYNEQFF

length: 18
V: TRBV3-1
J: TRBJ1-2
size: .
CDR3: CASSQDRRERARNYGYTF

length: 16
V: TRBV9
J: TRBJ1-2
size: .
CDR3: CASSVAETGGGQGYTF

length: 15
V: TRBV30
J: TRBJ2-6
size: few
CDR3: CAWSWDGSGANVLTF

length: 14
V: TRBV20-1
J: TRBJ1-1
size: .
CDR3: CSASRRVPFPEAFF

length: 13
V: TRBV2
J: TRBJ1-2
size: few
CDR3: CASSGPVNYGYTF

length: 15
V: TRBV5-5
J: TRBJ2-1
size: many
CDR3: CASSLTRGLINEQFF

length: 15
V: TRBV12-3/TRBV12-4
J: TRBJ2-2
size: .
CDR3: CASSPPGHGTGELFF

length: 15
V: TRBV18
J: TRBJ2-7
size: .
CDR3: CASSPTGSSNYEQYF

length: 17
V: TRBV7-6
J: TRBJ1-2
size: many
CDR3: CASSLSGRTDPNYGYTF

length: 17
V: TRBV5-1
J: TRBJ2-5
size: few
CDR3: CASSPGLAGGLQETQYF

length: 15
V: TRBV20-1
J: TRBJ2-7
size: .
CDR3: CSARDTSGNSYEQYF

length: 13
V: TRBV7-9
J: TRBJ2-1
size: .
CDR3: CASSGLLGDEQFF

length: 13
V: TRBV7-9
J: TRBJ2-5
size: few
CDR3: CASSFIEGETQYF

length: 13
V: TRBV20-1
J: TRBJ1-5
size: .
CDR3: CSARVTVDQPQHF

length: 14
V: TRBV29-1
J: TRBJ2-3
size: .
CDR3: CSVGGTEYTDTQYF

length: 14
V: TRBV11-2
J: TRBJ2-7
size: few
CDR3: CASRLAAVSDEQYF